These 29 T cell receptor beta chains share one sample of origin, sequenced in a study of vaccination effects on CD4 cells after COVID-19. When ten to eleven days of culture had elapsed, CD4+ T cells were isolated. All study participants received two doses of BNT162b2 or mRNA-1273 vaccine. The protocol was immunoSEQ multiplex PCR, while the TCRdb copy is restricted to in-frame clones and leaves out a portion. The data show 45,000 to 60,000 clones, roughly 72% seen once. No antigen has been assigned to these receptors. The material was CD4+ T cells from PBMCs cultured without peptide, obtained after COVID-19 vaccination. These receptors all come from a human donor who received a COVID-19 vaccine.

Only a few counts were recorded for this clone. CDR3 protein: CASSLGGNTEAFF. In nucleotides, the CDR3 is TGTGCCAGCAGCCTAGGGGGAAACACTGAAGCTTTCTTT. The V and J genes are TRBV3-1 (or the pseudogene TRBV3-2) and TRBJ1-1; a weak D match, TRBD1 (6 bases). This CDR3 is built from 13 residues. V gave up 4 bases and J gave up 2 bases, with 8 bases separating them. Looked up from germline, CDR1 is LGHDT and CDR2 is YNNKEL (reference sequence).

The V call is TRBV10-2, the J call TRBJ2-7, with TRBD1 matching over 9 bases. Germline trimming cut 8 bases from V and 2 bases from J; bases unmatched to any gene: 1. The CDR3 totals 12 residues. CDR1 is WSHSY, CDR2 SAAADI, per germline. This CDR3 is CASGTGTYEQYF. CDR3 nucleotides: TGCGCCAGCGGGACAGGGACCTACGAGCAGTACTTC.

The V gene is TRBV7-8, the J gene TRBJ2-3; D not resolved. The CDR3 sequence is 15 residues long. V dropped 1 base and J dropped 2 bases, with 10 bases sitting between them. Per germline, CDR1 SGHVS and CDR2 FQNEAQ. The CDR3 reads CASSLVGQTTDTQYF. The CDR3 region has the DNA TGTGCCAGCAGCTTAGTTGGCCAAACCACAGATACGCAGTATTTT.

This chain uses TRBV18 with TRBJ1-3; 9 bases fit TRBD1. V shed 4 bases and J 8 bases; nucleotides not matched to a gene: 15. Germline assignment: CDR1 KGHSH and CDR2 LQKENI. The CDR3 has 17 residues. The CDR3 sequence is CASSLEPGRGQGHTIYF. CDR3 nucleotides: TGTGCCAGCTCACTGGAACCAGGCCGGGGACAGGGTCACACCATATATTTT.

Here the CDR3 reads CASSYNYEQYF. The CDR3 DNA sequence: TGTGCCAGCAGCTATAACTACGAGCAGTACTTC. The gene calls are TRBV5-4 and TRBJ2-7; D gene uncertain. V dropped 3 bases and J dropped 3 bases, with 4 bases sitting between them. In germline, CDR1 is SGHNT, CDR2 YYREEE (reference sequence). The CDR3 contains 11 residues.

This chain uses TRBV3-1 (or the pseudogene TRBV3-2) with TRBJ2-3; D gene uncertain. The V and J ends lost 1 base and 0 bases respectively, with 5 bases between them. Per the germline V gene, CDR1 is LGHDT and CDR2 is YNNKEL (reference sequence). The CDR3 totals 14 residues. DNA of the CDR3: TGTGCCAGCAGCCAAGTTCCTAGCACAGATACGCAGTATTTT. It specifies CASSQVPSTDTQYF.

The CDR3 DNA follows: TGTGCCAGCCGCCACGGGGCAGGGCGCCAAGAGACCCAGTACTTC. Protein sequence: CASRHGAGRQETQYF. The chain joins TRBV18 to TRBJ2-5, with D tentatively TRBD1 or TRBD2 (5 bases each). V was clipped by 8 bases and J by 1 base, with 17 bases between them. CDR1 is KGHSH, CDR2 LQKENI, per germline. The CDR3 runs to 15 residues.

This sequence joins TRBV19 and TRBJ1-2, with 9 bases identical to TRBD1. The V gene end was trimmed by 5 bases and the J gene end by 7 bases; junction bases not matched to a gene: 11. Germline V CDR1 and CDR2: LNHDA, SQIVND (reference sequence). This CDR3 has 15 residues. This CDR3 reads CASSLSRGQGFGYTF. For the CDR3, the DNA is TGTGCCAGTAGTCTTTCCCGGGGACAGGGCTTTGGCTACACCTTC.

J is TRBJ1-3 and V is TRBV30; D not certain. This CDR3 region has 13 residues. The germline V gene has CDR1 GTSNPN and CDR2 SVGIG (reference sequence). The ends were cut back, 1 base at V and 3 bases at J, with 7 bases in the middle. For the CDR3, the DNA is TGTGCCTGGAGTGCCCTTTTTGGAAACACCATATATTTT. Translated, it gives CAWSALFGNTIYF.

This chain uses TRBV27 with TRBJ2-3; D call uncertain. Germline values: CDR1 MNHEY, CDR2 SMNVEV (reference sequence). The CDR3 is 14 residues long. V lost 8 bases and J 2 bases, leaving 14 bases between the germline ends. The CDR3 DNA sequence: TGTGCCAGCTTGCAACGCGGCAACACAGATACGCAGTATTTT. Protein product: CASLQRGNTDTQYF.

The genes are TRBV25-1 and TRBJ2-4; D uncertain. V was cut by 6 bases and J by 3 bases, with 18 bases left in between. Germline CDR1 and CDR2: MGHDK and SYGVNS. The CDR3 is 16 residues long. The CDR3 DNA reads as TGTGCCAGCAGCCCATTCTATACGCTACACAAAAACATTCAGTACTTC. Amino acids: CASSPFYTLHKNIQYF.

The chain links TRBV5-1 to TRBJ2-2, with D perhaps given as TRBD1 or TRBD2 (5 bases each). Trimming shortened V by 3 bases and J by 4 bases, and 13 bases separated the two germline ends. CDR1 and CDR2 from the germline V gene are SGHRS and YFSETQ. The CDR3 is 15 residues long. Written as DNA, the CDR3 is TGCGCCAGCAGCTCCGGGGCATCTTCCACCGGGGAGCTGTTTTTT. This translates into CASSSGASSTGELFF.

V and J are TRBV3-1 (or the pseudogene TRBV3-2) and TRBJ2-1, with 8 bases that match TRBD2. This CDR3 contains 15 residues. The germline V gene encodes CDR1 LGHDT and CDR2 YNNKEL (reference sequence). V dropped 1 base and J dropped 7; count of bases not matched to a gene: 6. The CDR3 DNA is TGTGCCAGCAGCCAAGGAAACGGGGGGGCGAATGAGCAGTTCTTC. Residues: CASSQGNGGANEQFF.

The table lists this clone with a few counts. V gene TRBV19 combines with J gene TRBJ1-5; D is possibly TRBD1 (6 bases). Deletions cut 3 bases from V and 4 bases from J, with 13 bases between. This CDR3 contains 15 residues. The germline gives CDR1 LNHDA, CDR2 SQIVND (reference sequence). The CDR3: CASSMTTGRNQPQHF. The CDR3 nucleotides are TGTGCCAGTAGTATGACGACAGGAAGAAATCAGCCCCAGCATTTT.

Concerning this clone: A junction end diverges from the germline sequence, so it may reflect a read error. The chain is built from TRBV6-5 and TRBJ1-3; no reliable D call. The CDR3 has 15 residues. Germline V gene lookup returns CDR1 MNHEY and CDR2 SVGAGI. In DNA form, the CDR3 reads TGTGCCAGCAGTGACTCCTTCTACTCTGGAAACACCATATATTTT. It codes for CASSDSFYSGNTIYF.

The CDR3 sequence: CARTGLADTQYF. CDR3 coding DNA: TGTGCCAGGACAGGGTTGGCAGATACGCAGTATTTT. This sequence joins TRBV19 and TRBJ2-3; 7 nucleotides agree with TRBD1. Germline-derived CDR1 and CDR2 are LNHDA and SQIVND (reference sequence). The CDR3 totals 12 residues. Trimming at V came to 9 bases and at J to 4 bases, leaving 4 bases not matched to a gene.

This clone has a single count. The chain combines TRBV30 with TRBJ2-5; 9 bases align to TRBD2. Per germline, CDR1 GTSNPN and CDR2 SVGIG (reference sequence). V lost 3 bases and J lost 5; bases outside the gene matches: 10. The CDR3 is 15 amino acids. The CDR3 loop reads CAWSGAASGEETQYF. The CDR3 region has the DNA TGTGCCTGGAGCGGCGCGGCTAGCGGGGAGGAGACCCAGTACTTC.

This clone appeared a single time. This sequence joins TRBV6-4 and TRBJ1-1; perhaps TRBD1 as D (5 bases). CDR3 length: 16 amino acids. Germline V CDR1 and CDR2: MRHNA, SNTAGT. The germline V and J ends were trimmed by 4 bases and 1 base, with 16 bases remaining between them. CDR3 in amino acids: CASSVHGGSGNTEAFF. CDR3 sequence (DNA): TGTGCCAGCAGTGTCCACGGGGGGTCGGGGAACACTGAAGCTTTCTTT.

This chain connects TRBV30 to TRBJ1-2; D not certain. V lost 0 bases and J 2 bases, leaving 7 bases between the germline ends. The CDR3 spans 13 residues. Germline CDR1 and CDR2: GTSNPN and SVGIG (reference sequence). This chain's CDR3 is CAWSVSSNYGYTF. CDR3 nucleotides: TGTGCCTGGAGTGTAAGCAGCAACTATGGCTACACCTTC. The whole variable domain, filled in from reference TRBV30 and TRBJ1-2, reads SQTIHQWPATLVQPVGSPLSLECTVEGTSNPNLYWYRQAAGRGLQLLFYSVGIGQISSEVPQNLSASRPQDRQFILSSKKLLLSDSGFYLCAWSVSSNYGYTFGSGTRLTVV.

The CDR3 DNA reads as TGCGCCAGCAGGGGACTAGTCGACGGGGAGCTGTTTTTT. Protein product: CASRGLVDGELFF. J is TRBJ2-2 and V is TRBV5-1; TRBD2 aligns across 8 bases. The germline CDR1 and CDR2 sequences are SGHRS and YFSETQ. The CDR3 runs to 13 residues. V gave up 5 bases and J gave up 7 bases; unmatched junction bases: 4.

The table lists this clone with a count of one. The rearrangement links TRBV5-1 to TRBJ2-2; D may be TRBD1 (5 bases). The germline V gene encodes CDR1 SGHRS and CDR2 YFSETQ. Trimming cost V 4 bases and J 3 bases, with 10 bases left between them. The CDR3 contains 14 residues. CDR3 sequence (DNA): TGCGCCAGCAGCCTCCCACAGGACACCGGGGAGCTGTTTTTT. This encodes CASSLPQDTGELFF.

This chain's CDR3 is CASTQLQETQYF. In DNA form, the CDR3 reads TGTGCCAGCACCCAGTTACAAGAGACCCAGTACTTC. The chain employs TRBV6-1 and TRBJ2-5; no firm D call. V lost 7 bases to trimming and J lost 2 bases, with 8 bases between them. The CDR3 length is 12 residues. Germline-derived CDR1 and CDR2 are MNHNS and SASEGT.

The chain links TRBV19 to TRBJ2-7; either TRBD1 or TRBD2 may supply D (5 bases each). Germline assignment: CDR1 LNHDA and CDR2 SQIVND (reference sequence). This CDR3 spans 17 amino acids. Trimming took 0 bases from V and 6 from J, leaving 21 bases between them. The DNA for the CDR3 is TGTGCCAGTAGTATAGAATCTGGGGCAGCGGACCTTGTCGAGCAGTACTTC. The encoded protein is CASSIESGAADLVEQYF.

This clone was detected only once. The chain combines TRBV4-2 with TRBJ2-2, with 9 bases that match TRBD2. CDR1 and CDR2 from the germline V gene are LGHNA and YNFKEQ. CDR3 length: 18 amino acids. The V and J ends lost 0 bases and 4 bases, in that order; junction bases with no gene match: 9. DNA of the CDR3: TGTGCCAGCAGCCAAGATCTTAAGGGCGGGGGGGGCACCGGGGAGCTGTTTTTT. Amino acids: CASSQDLKGGGGTGELFF.

This chain connects TRBV5-4 to TRBJ2-1; perhaps TRBD1 as D (7 bases). This CDR3 is 16 amino acids long. CDR1 is SGHNT and CDR2 is YYREEE in the germline V gene (reference sequence). V lost 4 bases to trimming and J lost 2 bases, with 16 bases between them. CDR3 coding DNA: TGTGCCAGCAGCCCCCAACAGGGGAGGACCTACAATGAGCAGTTCTTC. This encodes CASSPQQGRTYNEQFF.

In this sample, this clone turned up a few times. V and J are TRBV2 and TRBJ2-7; 8 bases line up with TRBD2. Germline V gives CDR1 SNHLY, CDR2 FYNNEI. CDR3 length: 16 residues. With 1 base clipped from V and 5 bases from J, the junction kept 10 bases outside the gene matches. CDR3 in amino acids: CASSEGLGLDIHEQYF. CDR3 sequence (DNA): TGTGCCAGCAGTGAAGGTTTGGGACTAGATATCCACGAGCAGTACTTC.

This chain links TRBV19 with TRBJ1-3; D ambiguous. This CDR3 is built from 12 residues. V was shortened by 0 bases and J by 7 bases, with 4 bases between the two germline ends. Germline V gene lookup returns CDR1 LNHDA and CDR2 SQIVND (reference sequence). The CDR3 DNA sequence: TGTGCCAGTAGTATAGAGGCCAACACCATATATTTT. Its protein product is CASSIEANTIYF.

The chain carries TRBV3-1 (or the pseudogene TRBV3-2) and TRBJ2-5; 7 bases agree with TRBD1. With 4 bases clipped from V and 5 bases from J, the junction kept 7 bases outside the gene matches. CDR3 length: 14 residues. Germline V CDR1 and CDR2: LGHDT, YNNKEL (reference sequence). CDR3 bases: TGTGCCAGCAGCCCAACAGGGGATGGGGAGACCCAGTACTTC. The encoded protein is CASSPTGDGETQYF.

Comments on this clone: The junction shows a germline mismatch at one end, possibly a read error. The chain is built from TRBV18 and TRBJ2-2; TRBD2 matches 12 bases. CDR1 and CDR2 (germline): KGHSH, LQKENI. This CDR3 spans 18 amino acids. CDR3 residues: CASSTPSTSGGSVRELFF. The CDR3 nucleotides read TGTGCCAGCTCAACACCCTCAACTAGCGGGGGGTCCGTTCGGGAGCTGTTTTTT.